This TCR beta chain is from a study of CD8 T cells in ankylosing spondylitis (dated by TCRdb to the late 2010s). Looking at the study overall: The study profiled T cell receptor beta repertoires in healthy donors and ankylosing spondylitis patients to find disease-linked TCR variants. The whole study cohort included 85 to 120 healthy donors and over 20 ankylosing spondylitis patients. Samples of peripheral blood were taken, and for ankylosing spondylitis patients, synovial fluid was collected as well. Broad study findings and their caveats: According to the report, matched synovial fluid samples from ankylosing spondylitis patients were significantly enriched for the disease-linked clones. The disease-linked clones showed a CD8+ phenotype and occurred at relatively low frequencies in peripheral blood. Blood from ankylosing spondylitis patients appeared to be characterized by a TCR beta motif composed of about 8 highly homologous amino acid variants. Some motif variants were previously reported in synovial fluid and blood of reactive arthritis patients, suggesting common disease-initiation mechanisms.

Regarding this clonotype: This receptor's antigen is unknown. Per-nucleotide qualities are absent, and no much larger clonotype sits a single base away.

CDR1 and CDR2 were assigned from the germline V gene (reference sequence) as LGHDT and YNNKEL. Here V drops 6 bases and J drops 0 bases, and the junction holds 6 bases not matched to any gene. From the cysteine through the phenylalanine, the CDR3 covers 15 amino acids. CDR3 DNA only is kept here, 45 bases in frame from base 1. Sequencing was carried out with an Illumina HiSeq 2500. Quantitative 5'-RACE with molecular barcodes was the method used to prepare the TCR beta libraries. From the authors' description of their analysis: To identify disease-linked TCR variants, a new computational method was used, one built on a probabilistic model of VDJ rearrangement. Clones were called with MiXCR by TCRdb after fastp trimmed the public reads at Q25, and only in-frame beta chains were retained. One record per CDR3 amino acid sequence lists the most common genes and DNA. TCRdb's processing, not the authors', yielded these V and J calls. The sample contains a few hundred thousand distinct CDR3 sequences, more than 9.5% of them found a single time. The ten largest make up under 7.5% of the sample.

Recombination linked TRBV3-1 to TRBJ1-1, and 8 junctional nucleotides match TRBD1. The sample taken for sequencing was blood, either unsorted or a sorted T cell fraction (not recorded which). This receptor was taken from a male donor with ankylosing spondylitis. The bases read TGTGCCAGCAGTCAACTGGGACAGGTGAACACTGAAGCTTTCTTT. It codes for CASSQLGQVNTEAFF.